The next 10 T cell receptor beta chains were all read from a single sample in a study of T cell repertoires in cytomegalovirus infection. One entry per CDR3 protein, called by TCRdb with MiXCR from the reads. The sample lists roughly 130,000 distinct CDR3 sequences, approximately 9.2% occurring once. The sample was PBMCs. These receptors all come from a human donor in good health (CMV status not recorded). Some clones in this sample may be carry-over from other donors' samples.

This clonotype was seen ten or more times. The J gene is TRBJ1-1, the V gene TRBV29-1, with 8 nucleotides matching TRBD1. CDR3 size: 15 residues. In germline, CDR1 is SQVTM, CDR2 ANQGSEA. V was clipped by 6 bases and J by 1 base; unmatched bases: 10. The CDR3 coding sequence is TGCAGCGTCGGGGGACGTCAGGGGGCGAACACTGAAGCTTTCTTT. It encodes CSVGGRQGANTEAFF.

Many counts were recorded for this clonotype. The chain recombines TRBV7-3 with TRBJ1-1; 9 positions match TRBD1. The CDR3 spans 19 residues. CDR1 and CDR2 (germline): SGHTA, FQGTGA. The V segment lost 1 base and the J segment 0 bases; nucleotides outside the gene matches: 12. The chain's CDR3 is CASSLRGIRTGVMNTEAFF. CDR3 sequence (DNA): TGTGCCAGCAGCTTAAGGGGGATCAGGACAGGGGTCATGAACACTGAAGCTTTCTTT. Full variable domain (outside the CDR3, taken from reference TRBV7-3 and TRBJ1-1): GAGVSQTPSNKVTEKGKYVELRCDPISGHTALYWYRQSLGQGPEFLIYFQGTGAADDSGLPNDRFFAVRPEGSVSTLKIQRTERGDSAVYLCASSLRGIRTGVMNTEAFFGQGTRLTVV.

The V and J genes are TRBV3-1 and TRBJ1-2, with D possibly being TRBD1 (5 bases). The CDR3 is 14 amino acids. V was cut by 1 base and J by 2 bases, with 8 bases left in between. CDR1 LGHDT and CDR2 YNNKEL come from the germline V gene (reference sequence). CDR3 region: CASSQAPGNYGYTF. The CDR3 bases are TGTGCCAGCAGCCAAGCGCCAGGGAACTATGGCTACACCTTC. Full variable domain (remainder filled in from reference TRBV3-1 and TRBJ1-2): DTAVSQTPKYLVTQMGNDKSIKCEQNLGHDTMYWYKQDSKKFLKIMFSYNNKELIINETVPNRFSPKSPDKAHLNLHINSLELGDSAVYFCASSQAPGNYGYTFGSGTRLTVV.

The chain carries TRBV20-1 and TRBJ2-3; no clear D. This CDR3 spans 15 amino acids. Germline CDR1 reads DFQATT; CDR2 reads SNEGSKA (reference sequence). Trimming cost V 0 bases and J 0 bases, with 10 bases left between them. The CDR3, as DNA: TGCAGTGCTAGAGATTTAGAGACTAGCACAGATACGCAGTATTTT. Its translation: CSARDLETSTDTQYF.

In this sample, this clonotype turned up a few times. The chain is built from TRBV29-1 and TRBJ2-3; D is ambiguous. Trimming removed 3 bases from V and 5 bases from J, with 6 bases in between. The CDR3 length is 11 residues. Germline loops: CDR1 SQVTM, CDR2 ANQGSEA. CDR3 sequence reads: CSVDIKDTQYF. The DNA for the CDR3 is TGCAGCGTTGATATTAAAGATACGCAGTATTTT.

Ten or more counts support this clonotype. The chain uses TRBV5-4 and TRBJ2-1; perhaps D is TRBD1 or TRBD2 (5 bases each). V lost 4 bases, J lost 5 bases, and 13 bases lay in between. The CDR3 has 14 amino acids. Per the germline V gene, CDR1 is SGHNT and CDR2 is YYREEE (reference sequence). Here the CDR3 DNA reads TGTGCCAGCAGCCACCGGGACGCGGACAATGAGCAGTTCTTC. Encoded protein: CASSHRDADNEQFF.

This clonotype was detected only a few times. This chain connects TRBV5-5 to TRBJ1-1; D is uncertain. Germline CDR1 is SGHKS and CDR2 is YYEKEE (reference sequence). V lost 0 bases to trimming and J lost 0 bases, with 6 bases between them. The CDR3 consists of 14 residues. The CDR3 reads CASSLGPMNTEAFF. The CDR3 nucleotides are TGTGCCAGCAGCTTGGGGCCCATGAACACTGAAGCTTTCTTT.

This chain links TRBV6-2 or TRBV6-3 with TRBJ1-5, with 7 positions matching TRBD1. CDR3 length: 17 amino acids. Germline V gene sequence: CDR1 MNHEY, CDR2 SVGEGT. The V gene end was trimmed by 5 bases and the J gene end by 0 bases; junction bases not matched to a gene: 10. CDR3 sequence reads: CASSPGQETYSNQPQHF. In DNA form, the CDR3 reads TGTGCCAGCAGTCCAGGACAGGAGACTTATAGCAATCAGCCCCAGCATTTT.

This clonotype has a count of ten or more. The J gene is TRBJ1-4, the V gene TRBV19; 8 bases are shared with TRBD1. Germline values: CDR1 LNHDA, CDR2 SQIVND (reference sequence). V shed 6 bases, J shed 10 bases, and the junction held 13 bases outside the gene matches. The CDR3 consists of 15 residues. The CDR3, as DNA: TGTGCCAGTAGAACCGAAAGGACAGGGATCGGAAAACTGTTTTTT. Translated: CASRTERTGIGKLFF. Complete variable domain (other parts from reference TRBV19 and TRBJ1-4): DGGITQSPKYLFRKEGQNVTLSCEQNLNHDAMYWYRQDPGQGLRLIYYSQIVNDFQKGDIAEGYSVSREKKESFPLTVTSAQKNPTAFYLCASRTERTGIGKLFFGSGTQLSVL.

V is TRBV15 and J is TRBJ1-1, with 8 positions matching TRBD1. J was trimmed by 1 base and V by 6 bases; bases with no gene match: 7. The CDR3 runs to 15 residues. CDR1 is LNHNV, CDR2 YYDKDF, per germline (reference sequence). CDR3 region: CATSRTGSGNTEAFF. In DNA form, the CDR3 reads TGTGCCACCAGTAGGACAGGGAGCGGGAACACTGAAGCTTTCTTT.